These 23 T cell receptor beta chains were all obtained from the same sample, sequenced in a study of Tregs in tolerant kidney transplant recipients. Their antigens remain unidentified. The method was immunoSEQ multiplex PCR; TCRdb's version includes in-frame clones alone and lacks a portion of them. This sample has fewer than 45,000 clones, with around 95% found just once. The specimen was Tregs from blood cultured with allogeneic cells. The receptors were gathered from a human donor in good health.

As to this clone: Relative to the germline gene, one junction end is altered; a read error may explain this. The V gene is TRBV6-5, the J gene TRBJ2-7, with TRBD1 matching over 8 bases. In germline, CDR1 is MNHEY, CDR2 SVGAGI. The CDR3 has 13 residues. CDR3 DNA sequence: TGTGCCAGCAGTTACGCAGGGGGCACAGCTTACTTCTTC. Translation: CASSYAGGTAYFF.

This rearrangement joins TRBV6-6 to TRBJ2-5; D is unclear. The CDR3 runs 11 residues. The ends were cut back, 4 bases at V and 13 bases at J, with 13 bases in the middle. Looked up from germline, CDR1 is MNHNY and CDR2 is SVGAGI (reference sequence). The CDR3 loop is CASSSPSDVYF. As DNA, the CDR3 is TGTGCCAGCAGTTCCCCGTCAGACGTGTACTTC.

The chain has TRBV5-1 and TRBJ2-7; 8 bases align to TRBD1. The CDR3 runs to 14 residues. V was pared by 1 base and J by 4 bases, with 4 bases of the junction left unmatched. Germline lookup yields CDR1 SGHRS and CDR2 YFSETQ. The CDR3 loop is CASSLRTGGYEQYF. The CDR3 region has the DNA TGCGCCAGCAGCTTGCGCACAGGGGGGTACGAGCAGTACTTC.

CDR3 DNA: TGTGCCAGCGCGAAGGAGCGCAATTTGAGAAGAAAACTGTTTTTT. It encodes CASAKERNLRRKLFF. The rearrangement uses TRBV2 and TRBJ1-4; the D is unclear. V was shortened by 8 bases and J by 10 bases, with 23 bases between the two germline ends. This CDR3 contains 15 residues. CDR1 is SNHLY, CDR2 FYNNEI, per germline.

The genes are TRBV2 and TRBJ1-4, with D possibly being TRBD1 (5 bases). The CDR3 covers 14 residues. V was shortened by 3 bases and J by 4 bases, with 9 bases between the two germline ends. The germline gives CDR1 SNHLY, CDR2 FYNNEI. CDR3 DNA: TGTGCCAGCAGTGACCGGGGGTATAATGAAAAACTGTTTTTT. Translating gives CASSDRGYNEKLFF.

The rearrangement uses TRBV5-1 and TRBJ2-1; D possibly matches TRBD1 or TRBD2 (5 bases each). The CDR3 loop spans 12 amino acids. Germline V lookup: CDR1 SGHRS, CDR2 YFSETQ. V shed 3 bases and J shed 15 bases, with 16 bases lying between them. CDR3: CASSSSGPDWFF. Here the CDR3 DNA reads TGCGCCAGCAGCTCCTCGGGACCCGATTGGTTCTTC.

V and J are TRBV2 and TRBJ1-2, with 9 bases lining up with TRBD1. CDR1 is SNHLY, CDR2 FYNNEI, per germline. V gave up 4 bases and J gave up 4 bases; unmatched junction bases: 4. The CDR3 has 14 residues. DNA for the CDR3: TGTGCCAGCAGTGGGGACAGGGTCGGCTATGGCTACACCTTC. Protein: CASSGDRVGYGYTF.

The chain employs TRBV27 and TRBJ2-7; TRBD2 matches at 8 bases. There are 14 residues in the CDR3. With 3 bases clipped from V and 5 bases from J, the junction kept 6 bases outside the gene matches. Germline V gene data show CDR1 as MNHEY and CDR2 as SMNVEV (reference sequence). The CDR3 region is CASSFRGRIHEQYF. CDR3 coding DNA: TGTGCCAGCAGTTTTCGCGGGAGGATCCACGAGCAGTACTTC.

The V call is TRBV4-2, the J call TRBJ1-3, with 7 bases lining up with TRBD1. The CDR3 runs 16 residues. Germline V lookup: CDR1 LGHNA, CDR2 YNFKEQ. V was pared by 5 bases and J by 3 bases, with 10 bases of the junction left unmatched. CDR3 protein: CASSGNRDSDGNTIYF. CDR3 coding DNA: TGTGCCAGCAGCGGAAACCGGGACAGTGATGGAAACACCATATATTTT.

The chain combines TRBV6-5 with TRBJ2-7; D unclear. CDR1 MNHEY and CDR2 SVGAGI come from the germline V gene. Trimming left V 8 bases short and J 2 bases short, with 16 bases between. The CDR3 covers 14 residues. The CDR3 sequence is CASVNPRAAYEQYF. The DNA for the CDR3 is TGTGCCAGCGTCAACCCCCGGGCGGCCTACGAGCAGTACTTC.

The chain employs TRBV5-1 and TRBJ2-7; D possibly corresponds to TRBD2 (5 bases). The CDR3 totals 15 residues. V was trimmed by 0 bases and J by 0 bases, leaving 10 bases between them. Germline V gene lookup returns CDR1 SGHRS and CDR2 YFSETQ. This chain's CDR3 is CASSLGEISSYEQYF. The CDR3, as DNA: TGCGCCAGCAGCTTGGGGGAGATAAGCTCCTACGAGCAGTACTTC.

V gene TRBV20-1 combines with J gene TRBJ2-5; unclear D gene. The germline V gene has CDR1 DFQATT and CDR2 SNEGSKA (reference sequence). V was trimmed by 3 bases and J by 7 bases, leaving 9 bases between them. The CDR3 sequence is 11 residues long. The CDR3 region is CSARPDATQYF. CDR3 sequence (DNA): TGCAGTGCTAGGCCGGACGCGACCCAGTACTTC.

This chain uses TRBV30 with TRBJ1-4; D not resolved. The CDR3 is 11 residues long. Germline V gene sequence: CDR1 GTSNPN, CDR2 SVGIG (reference sequence). The CDR3 spells CAGEEEEKLFF. The CDR3 DNA is TGTGCGGGTGAGGAGGAGGAAAAACTGTTTTTT.

J is TRBJ1-3 and V is TRBV18; D uncertain. The V and J ends lost 9 bases and 0 bases respectively, with 9 bases between them. Germline V gene lookup returns CDR1 KGHSH and CDR2 LQKENI. The CDR3 is 13 amino acids. CDR3 in DNA: TGTGCCAGTCTCATTGACTCTGGAAACACCATATATTTT. Translating it yields CASLIDSGNTIYF.

Here the CDR3 DNA reads TGTGCCAGCAGTCCCGCGGTGGGCAATCAGCCCCAGCATTTT. It encodes CASSPAVGNQPQHF. This chain links TRBV5-5 with TRBJ1-5; D unresolved. CDR3 length: 14 amino acids. The V and J ends lost 5 bases and 2 bases respectively, with 11 bases between them. Germline V gene lookup returns CDR1 SGHKS and CDR2 YYEKEE (reference sequence).

The CDR3 loop reads CASSQVAFSSGNTIYF. CDR3 nucleotide sequence: TGCGCCAGCAGCCAAGTGGCCTTCAGCTCTGGAAACACCATATATTTT. The V gene is TRBV4-1, the J gene TRBJ1-3; D not certain. The germline CDR1 and CDR2 sequences are MGHRA and YSYEKL. The CDR3 runs to 16 residues. Trimming pared 1 base from V and 0 bases from J, leaving 10 bases between.

The chain links TRBV7-6 to TRBJ2-2, with 14 bases aligning to TRBD2. This CDR3 has 16 residues. J gave up 8 bases and V 4 bases, and 6 bases lay outside the gene matches. In germline, CDR1 is SGHVS, CDR2 FNYEAQ. Here the CDR3 reads CASSSGTSGSIGELFF. The CDR3 bases are TGTGCCAGCAGCTCCGGGACTAGCGGGAGTATAGGGGAGCTGTTTTTT.

As DNA, the CDR3 is TGTGCCAGCAGTGAAAGAACATACAACACAGATACGCAGTATTTT. Translating it yields CASSERTYNTDTQYF. The genes are TRBV2 and TRBJ2-3, with D uncertain. The germline V and J ends were trimmed by 2 bases and 2 bases, with 11 bases remaining between them. This CDR3 is built from 15 residues. The germline V gene has CDR1 SNHLY and CDR2 FYNNEI.

This clone was recorded once. The gene calls are TRBV9 and TRBJ2-5; 10 bases are shared with TRBD2. After removal of 4 bases from V and 4 bases from J, the junction contained 7 bases not matched to a gene. The CDR3 extends over 15 amino acids. Germline V lookup: CDR1 SGDLS, CDR2 YYNGEE. The CDR3, as DNA: TGTGCCAGCAGCCCCGGGACTAGCGTAAGAGAGACCCAGTACTTC. Amino acid sequence: CASSPGTSVRETQYF.

This clone was observed a single time. This sequence joins TRBV19 and TRBJ1-1; possible D gene TRBD1, 6 bases. V lost 6 bases to trimming and J lost 0 bases, with 14 bases between them. CDR3 length: 15 amino acids. The germline V gene has CDR1 LNHDA and CDR2 SQIVND (reference sequence). The CDR3 loop is CASRLPGHMNTEAFF. The CDR3 DNA sequence: TGTGCCAGTAGGCTACCGGGACATATGAACACTGAAGCTTTCTTT.

The table lists this clone with a few counts. The chain couples TRBV5-6 to TRBJ1-2; D gene uncertain. The germline V gene has CDR1 SGHDT and CDR2 YYEEEE. The CDR3 loop spans 13 amino acids. V was trimmed by 2 bases and J by 4 bases, leaving 9 bases between them. CDR3 in amino acids: CASSFRRLYGYTF. CDR3 sequence (DNA): TGTGCCAGCAGCTTTCGCCGTCTCTATGGCTACACCTTC.

This chain joins TRBV30 and TRBJ1-2; weak D call: TRBD1 (5 bases). The CDR3 covers 14 residues. V lost 0 bases and J 4 bases, leaving 12 bases between the germline ends. The germline V gene has CDR1 GTSNPN and CDR2 SVGIG (reference sequence). This CDR3 is CAWSVLQGGYGYTF. As DNA, the CDR3 is TGTGCCTGGAGTGTACTGCAGGGCGGCTATGGCTACACCTTC.

This clone was counted once. The chain's CDR3 is CATSRRTTGWGSYGYTF. The CDR3 region has the DNA TGTGCCACCAGCCGGCGAACTACAGGGTGGGGAAGCTATGGCTACACCTTC. The chain has TRBV15 and TRBJ1-2; a possible D gene is TRBD1 (6 bases). V lost 5 bases to trimming and J lost 4 bases, with 23 bases between them. The CDR3 has 17 amino acids. Germline loops: CDR1 LNHNV, CDR2 YYDKDF (reference sequence).